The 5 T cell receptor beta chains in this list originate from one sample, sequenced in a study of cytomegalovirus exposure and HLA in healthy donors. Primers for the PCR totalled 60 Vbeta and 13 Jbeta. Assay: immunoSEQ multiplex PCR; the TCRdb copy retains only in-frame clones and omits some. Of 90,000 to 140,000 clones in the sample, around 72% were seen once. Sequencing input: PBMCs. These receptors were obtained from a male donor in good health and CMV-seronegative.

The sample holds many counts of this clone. CDR3 protein: CASSLDSSGANVLTF. The CDR3 bases are TGTGCCAGCAGCTTGGACAGCTCTGGGGCCAACGTCCTGACTTTC. V and J are TRBV5-5 and TRBJ2-6, with D uncertain. This CDR3 is built from 15 residues. V gave up 0 bases and J gave up 0 bases, with 4 bases separating them. The germline V gene encodes CDR1 SGHKS and CDR2 YYEKEE (reference sequence).

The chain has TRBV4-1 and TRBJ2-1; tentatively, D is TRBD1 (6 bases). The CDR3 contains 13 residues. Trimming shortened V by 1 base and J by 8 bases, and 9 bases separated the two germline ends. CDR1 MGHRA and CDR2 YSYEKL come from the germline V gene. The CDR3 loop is CASSQGQGHEQFF. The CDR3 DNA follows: TGCGCCAGCAGCCAAGGGCAGGGGCATGAGCAGTTCTTC.

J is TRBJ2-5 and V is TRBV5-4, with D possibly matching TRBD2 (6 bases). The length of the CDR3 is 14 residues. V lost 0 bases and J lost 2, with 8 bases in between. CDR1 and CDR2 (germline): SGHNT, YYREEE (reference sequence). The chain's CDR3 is CASSLGGAQETQYF. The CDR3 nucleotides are TGTGCCAGCAGCTTGGGCGGGGCACAAGAGACCCAGTACTTC.

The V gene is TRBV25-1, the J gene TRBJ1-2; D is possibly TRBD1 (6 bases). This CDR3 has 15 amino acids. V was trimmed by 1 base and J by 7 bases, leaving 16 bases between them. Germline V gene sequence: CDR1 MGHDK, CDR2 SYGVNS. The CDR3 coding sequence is TGTGCCAGCAGTGAATCGGGCAGGGGAATCGGTGGCTACACCTTC. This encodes CASSESGRGIGGYTF.

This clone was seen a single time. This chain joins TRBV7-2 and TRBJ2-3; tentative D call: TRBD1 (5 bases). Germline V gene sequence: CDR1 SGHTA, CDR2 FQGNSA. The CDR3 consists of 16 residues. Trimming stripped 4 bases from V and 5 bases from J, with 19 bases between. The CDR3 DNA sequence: TGTGCCAGCAGCTCACAGAAGGGGATACGCATAGATACGCAGTATTTT. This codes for CASSSQKGIRIDTQYF.